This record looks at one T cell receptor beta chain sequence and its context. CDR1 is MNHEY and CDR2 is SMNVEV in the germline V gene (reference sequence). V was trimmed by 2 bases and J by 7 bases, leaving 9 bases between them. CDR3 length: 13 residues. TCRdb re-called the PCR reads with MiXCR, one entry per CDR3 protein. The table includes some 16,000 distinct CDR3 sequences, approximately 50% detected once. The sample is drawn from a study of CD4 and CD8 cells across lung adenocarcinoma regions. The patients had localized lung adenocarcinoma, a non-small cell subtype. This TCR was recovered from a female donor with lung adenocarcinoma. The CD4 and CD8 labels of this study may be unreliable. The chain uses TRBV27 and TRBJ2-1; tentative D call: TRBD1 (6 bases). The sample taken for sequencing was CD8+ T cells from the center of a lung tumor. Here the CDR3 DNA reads TGTGCCAGCAGTTTAATTGACAGGAATGAGCAGTTCTTC. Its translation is CASSLIDRNEQFF.